These 26 T cell receptor beta chains originate from one sample sequenced in a study of cytomegalovirus exposure and HLA in healthy donors. PCR employed 60 Vbeta and 13 Jbeta primers. Only in-frame clones appear in the TCRdb table, and some are missing; sequencing was by immunoSEQ multiplex PCR. In the table there are 120,000 to 150,000 clones, less than 10% of which are singletons. Material: PBMCs. The receptors derive from a male donor in good health and CMV-seronegative.

This clone came up a few times. This chain uses TRBV5-8 with TRBJ1-1; D is unresolved. Germline CDR1 reads SGHTS; CDR2 reads YDEGEE. V was shortened by 4 bases and J by 5 bases, with 9 bases between the two germline ends. CDR3 length: 12 amino acids. The CDR3 loop reads CASSRTETEAFF. CDR3 in DNA: TGTGCCAGCAGCCGAACCGAGACTGAAGCTTTCTTT.

This clone appeared a few times. The V and J genes are TRBV2 and TRBJ1-2; 7 nucleotides line up with TRBD1. CDR1 is SNHLY, CDR2 FYNNEI, per germline. There are 15 residues in the CDR3. V lost 4 bases and J lost 1; bases outside the gene matches: 6. For the CDR3, the DNA is TGTGCCAGCAGTGTTTGGGACAGCGTTAACTATGGCTACACCTTC. Translated: CASSVWDSVNYGYTF.

The table lists this clone with a few counts. The chain joins TRBV6-5 to TRBJ2-7; D is perhaps TRBD1 (6 bases). This CDR3 is built from 13 residues. Germline V gene lookup returns CDR1 MNHEY and CDR2 SVGAGI. V was cut by 5 bases and J by 2 bases, with 10 bases left in between. The CDR3 loop reads CASSNTGPYEQYF. CDR3 DNA sequence: TGTGCCAGCAGTAACACAGGGCCCTACGAGCAGTACTTC.

This chain uses TRBV9 with TRBJ2-3, with D possibly being TRBD2 (6 bases). Per germline, CDR1 SGDLS and CDR2 YYNGEE. Trimming took off 0 bases at V and 1 base at J, with 15 bases between the two ends. This CDR3 is 17 amino acids long. CDR3 sequence reads: CASSVEENGGRTDTQYF. CDR3 in DNA: TGTGCCAGCAGCGTAGAAGAGAACGGGGGACGCACAGATACGCAGTATTTT. The full variable domain, in which reference TRBV9 and TRBJ2-3 provide the parts outside the CDR3, is DSGVTQTPKHLITATGQRVTLRCSPRSGDLSVYWYQQSLDQGLQFLIQYYNGEERAKGNILERFSAQQFPDLHSELNLSSLELGDSALYFCASSVEENGGRTDTQYFGPGTRLTVL.

The V gene is TRBV9, the J gene TRBJ1-1; D call uncertain. Germline V gene lookup returns CDR1 SGDLS and CDR2 YYNGEE. V shed 2 bases and J shed 1 base, with 6 bases lying between them. The CDR3 consists of 13 residues. The CDR3 DNA reads as TGTGCCAGCAGCGTCACAGAGAACACTGAAGCTTTCTTT. Residues: CASSVTENTEAFF.

This sequence joins TRBV19 and TRBJ2-5; perhaps TRBD2 as D (6 bases). The V gene's germline CDR1 is LNHDA and CDR2 SQIVND (reference sequence). Trimming left V 3 bases short and J 3 bases short, with 14 bases between. The CDR3 contains 15 residues. The DNA for the CDR3 is TGTGCCAGTAGTATCCAGGGAGGCTTAAAAGAGACCCAGTACTTC. As protein: CASSIQGGLKETQYF.

The chain is built from TRBV27 and TRBJ2-1, with no clear D. The CDR3 is made up of 15 amino acids. Trimming stripped 3 bases from V and 2 bases from J, with 11 bases between. Germline CDR1 is MNHEY and CDR2 is SMNVEV (reference sequence). The CDR3 DNA reads as TGTGCCAGCAGTTTCGACTCTCACCCCTACAATGAGCAGTTCTTC. Translation: CASSFDSHPYNEQFF.

In this sample, this clone turned up a few times. CDR3 in DNA: TGTGCCAGCAGTTTACTAGAGATCTCTAACTATGGCTACACCTTC. Its protein product is CASSLLEISNYGYTF. The V and J genes are TRBV28 and TRBJ1-2; unclear D gene. V gave up 2 bases and J gave up 0 bases, with 10 bases separating them. Germline CDR1 is MDHEN and CDR2 is SYDVKM. The CDR3 is 15 residues long.

V is TRBV5-6 and J is TRBJ1-3; no reliable D call. CDR1 is SGHDT, CDR2 YYEEEE, per germline. Trimming stripped 2 bases from V and 0 bases from J, with 12 bases between. The CDR3 is 16 amino acids. The DNA of the CDR3 is TGTGCCAGCAGCTTCTTCGGCGGCAGCTCTGGAAACACCATATATTTT. As protein: CASSFFGGSSGNTIYF.

There are a few counts of this clone. V is TRBV9 and J is TRBJ1-1; no clear D. The CDR3 covers 13 residues. The V gene's germline CDR1 is SGDLS and CDR2 YYNGEE. V lost 0 bases, J lost 6 bases, and 9 bases lay in between. The CDR3 DNA sequence: TGTGCCAGCAGCGTAGCCCTGGGCCCTGAAGCTTTCTTT. Protein sequence: CASSVALGPEAFF.

To note about this clone: The identical CDR3 is also encoded by other nucleotide sequences in the sample. The chain carries TRBV6-1 and TRBJ2-7; maybe TRBD2 (5 bases). Per germline, CDR1 MNHNS and CDR2 SASEGT. V shed 2 bases and J shed 4 bases, with 6 bases lying between them. This CDR3 is built from 12 residues. As DNA, the CDR3 is TGTGCCAGCAGTGAAAGAGGGTACGAGCAGTACTTC. This encodes CASSERGYEQYF.

There are a few counts of this clone. The chain links TRBV7-2 to TRBJ1-1, with 7 nucleotides matching TRBD1. The V gene end was trimmed by 3 bases and the J gene end by 4 bases; junction bases not matched to a gene: 2. CDR1 SGHTA and CDR2 FQGNSA come from the germline V gene. CDR3 size: 13 residues. CDR3 nucleotides: TGTGCCAGCAGCTTCCAGGGGGGCACTGAAGCTTTCTTT. The encoded protein is CASSFQGGTEAFF.

The chain has TRBV5-1 and TRBJ2-1; TRBD2 might be the D (6 bases). V was shortened by 3 bases and J by 4 bases, with 8 bases between the two germline ends. Germline V gives CDR1 SGHRS, CDR2 YFSETQ. CDR3 length equals 13 residues. DNA of the CDR3: TGCGCCAGCAGCTCCGGAGGGTACAATGAGCAGTTCTTC. Amino acid sequence: CASSSGGYNEQFF.

This clone was picked up a small number of times. The chain combines TRBV5-6 with TRBJ2-1; weak D call: TRBD2 (5 bases). CDR1 and CDR2 from the germline V gene are SGHDT and YYEEEE. The CDR3 is made up of 13 amino acids. The V end was cut by 4 bases, the J end by 9 bases, with 14 bases between. As DNA, the CDR3 is TGTGCCAGCAGCGGAGGATACGAACCTGAGCAGTTCTTC. Its protein is CASSGGYEPEQFF.

This clone occurred a few times. The V gene is TRBV5-1, the J gene TRBJ1-1; 8 bases align to TRBD1. The CDR3 spans 16 residues. V lost 4 bases to trimming and J lost 0 bases; unmatched junction nucleotides: 8. CDR1 and CDR2 (germline): SGHRS, YFSETQ. CDR3 sequence reads: CASSGGQGRMNTEAFF. The CDR3 DNA is TGCGCCAGCAGCGGAGGACAGGGCCGCATGAACACTGAAGCTTTCTTT.

J is TRBJ1-2 and V is TRBV29-1, with 8 bases fitting TRBD1. Trimming at V came to 3 bases and at J to 7 bases, leaving 7 bases not matched to a gene. CDR3 length: 13 amino acids. Germline CDR1 SQVTM, CDR2 ANQGSEA. DNA for the CDR3: TGCAGCGTTGATCTCGGACAGGGCCGTGGCTACACCTTC. Its protein product is CSVDLGQGRGYTF.

This chain connects TRBV7-2 to TRBJ2-1; perhaps TRBD2 as D (6 bases). The germline CDR1 and CDR2 sequences are SGHTA and FQGNSA. Trimming left V 4 bases short and J 2 bases short, with 12 bases between. There are 15 residues in the CDR3. This CDR3 reads CASSWRGGAYNEQFF. The CDR3 nucleotides read TGTGCCAGCAGCTGGAGGGGCGGGGCCTACAATGAGCAGTTCTTC.

The V gene is TRBV11-2, the J gene TRBJ2-7, with 7 bases that match TRBD2. There are 14 residues in the CDR3. Germline V lookup: CDR1 SGHAT, CDR2 FQNNGV. V lost 8 bases to trimming and J lost 3 bases; unmatched junction nucleotides: 10. CDR3 amino acids: CASSPGEGIYEQYF. In DNA form, the CDR3 reads TGTGCCAGCTCCCCCGGGGAGGGAATCTACGAGCAGTACTTC.

This clone showed up just a few times. This chain connects TRBV28 to TRBJ2-3, with 9 positions matching TRBD2. The CDR3 extends over 16 amino acids. The trim removed 1 base at V and 1 base at J, leaving 3 bases unmatched. Germline V gives CDR1 MDHEN, CDR2 SYDVKM. In DNA, the CDR3 is TGTGCCAGCAGTTTATCTGCGGGGGGGCGCACAGATACGCAGTATTTT. It translates to CASSLSAGGRTDTQYF. Full variable domain (missing parts from reference TRBV28 and TRBJ2-3): DVKVTQSSRYLVKRTGEKVFLECVQDMDHENMFWYRQDPGLGLRLIYFSYDVKMKEKGDIPEGYSVSREKKERFSLILESASTNQTSMYLCASSLSAGGRTDTQYFGPGTRLTVL.

V usage is TRBV9 and J usage is TRBJ1-1, with D tentatively TRBD1 (5 bases). Germline V lookup: CDR1 SGDLS, CDR2 YYNGEE. Trimming left V 0 bases short and J 0 bases short, with 9 bases between. The CDR3 runs to 15 residues. The CDR3, as DNA: TGTGCCAGCAGCGTAGGAGGGACTTTGAACACTGAAGCTTTCTTT. Amino acid sequence: CASSVGGTLNTEAFF. The full variable domain, its missing parts supplied by reference TRBV9 and TRBJ1-1, is DSGVTQTPKHLITATGQRVTLRCSPRSGDLSVYWYQQSLDQGLQFLIQYYNGEERAKGNILERFSAQQFPDLHSELNLSSLELGDSALYFCASSVGGTLNTEAFFGQGTRLTVV.

The chain's CDR3 is CASRSQGRLNTEAFF. The DNA of the CDR3 is TGTGCCAGCAGATCACAGGGGCGGTTGAACACTGAAGCTTTCTTT. The chain joins TRBV13 to TRBJ1-1; 7 nucleotides line up with TRBD1. With V trimmed by 6 bases and J by 0 bases, 7 bases remained unmatched. This CDR3 contains 15 residues. Germline-derived CDR1 and CDR2 are PRHDT and FYEKMQ (reference sequence).

This clone was seen more than once but under ten times. The chain couples TRBV4-1 to TRBJ2-7; 8 bases align to TRBD2. V shed 2 bases, J shed 5 bases, and the junction held 8 bases outside the gene matches. Germline values: CDR1 MGHRA, CDR2 YSYEKL. The CDR3 runs to 15 residues. The CDR3 spells CASSQPPIGGDEQYF. The CDR3 DNA is TGCGCCAGCAGCCAACCCCCCATCGGGGGGGACGAGCAGTACTTC.

The J gene is TRBJ1-5, the V gene TRBV7-2; D might be TRBD1 (6 bases). CDR3 length: 13 residues. Trimming stripped 9 bases from V and 7 bases from J, with 16 bases between. Germline V lookup: CDR1 SGHTA, CDR2 FQGNSA. CDR3 in amino acids: CARSINRDQPQHF. The CDR3 coding sequence is TGTGCCAGAAGCATAAACAGGGACCAGCCCCAGCATTTT.

The chain joins TRBV6-4 to TRBJ2-2; D possibly corresponds to TRBD2 (7 bases). This CDR3 contains 19 residues. The germline V gene has CDR1 MRHNA and CDR2 SNTAGT. Trimming pared 5 bases from V and 7 bases from J, leaving 29 bases between. The CDR3 DNA reads TGTGCCAGCAGTCCGGGACTACTCACAGGTCACGGGGGCATCGGGGAGCTGTTTTTT. Its protein is CASSPGLLTGHGGIGELFF.

The gene calls are TRBV4-3 and TRBJ1-2; D possibly corresponds to TRBD1 (6 bases). Germline CDR1 LGHNA, CDR2 YSLEER. V lost 4 bases and J 0 bases, leaving 12 bases between the germline ends. The length of the CDR3 is 15 residues. The CDR3 spells CASSRYRDSNYGYTF. The CDR3 nucleotides read TGCGCCAGCAGCCGTTACAGGGATTCTAACTATGGCTACACCTTC.

This clone was detected only a few times. The chain joins TRBV27 to TRBJ1-1, with D tentatively TRBD1 (6 bases). Germline V gene data show CDR1 as MNHEY and CDR2 as SMNVEV (reference sequence). V was cut by 5 bases and J by 7 bases, with 14 bases left in between. CDR3 size: 13 residues. The CDR3 DNA reads as TGTGCCAGCAGTCGCGGACAGTCGTATGAAGCTTTCTTT. This translates into CASSRGQSYEAFF.